This passage covers 2 T cell receptor beta chains from one sample sequenced in a study of T cell responses to AZD1222 COVID-19 vaccine. Sequencing used immunoSEQ multiplex PCR; TCRdb keeps in-frame clones, though not all of them. Of about 190,000 clones in the sample, around 86% were seen once. The sample in question was peripheral blood, obtained on day 0 of MenACWY control vaccination. These receptors all come from an adult in good health.

The V call is TRBV5-8, the J call TRBJ2-7; 7 positions agree with TRBD1. The J segment lost 2 bases and the V segment lost 0 bases, leaving 5 bases of the junction unmatched. The CDR3 consists of 15 residues. From germline, CDR1 is SGHTS and CDR2 YDEGEE. The CDR3 DNA sequence: TGTGCCAGCAGCTTGGTCCGGGACAGTACCTACGAGCAGTACTTC. Translation: CASSLVRDSTYEQYF.

The CDR3 sequence: CASSLFSRGQGYSGANVLTF. DNA of the CDR3: TGTGCCAGCAGCCTTTTCTCGCGGGGACAGGGTTACTCTGGGGCCAACGTCCTGACTTTC. The chain links TRBV3-1 (or the pseudogene TRBV3-2) to TRBJ2-6; TRBD1 matches at 9 bases. The germline CDR1 and CDR2 sequences are LGHDT and YNNKEL (reference sequence). This CDR3 has 20 amino acids. The V and J ends lost 4 bases and 0 bases, in that order; junction bases with no gene match: 13.